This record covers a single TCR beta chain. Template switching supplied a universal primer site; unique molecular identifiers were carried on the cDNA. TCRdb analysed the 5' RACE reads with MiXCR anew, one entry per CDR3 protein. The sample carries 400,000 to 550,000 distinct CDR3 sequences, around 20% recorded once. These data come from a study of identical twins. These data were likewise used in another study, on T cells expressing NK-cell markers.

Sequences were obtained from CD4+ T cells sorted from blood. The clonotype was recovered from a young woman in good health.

CDR3 nucleotide sequence: TGTGCCAGCAGTCCCAGTATTAGGGGGGAGCAGTTCTTC. Amino acid sequence: CASSPSIRGEQFF. The chain employs TRBV12-3 or TRBV12-4 and TRBJ2-1, with D maybe TRBD1 (6 bases). There are 13 residues in the CDR3. Trimming removed 5 bases at V and 10 bases at J, with 15 bases between.